This TCR beta chain was found in a study of blood T cells in healthy people across ages. Overall study results and limits: As age increased, TCR beta diversity per million T cells fell in a roughly linear fashion.

Next came a second PCR, run for about 7 to 12 cycles, which used a sample-barcoded 5' primer along with a J-beta primer mix. TCRdb independently ran MiXCR on the 5' RACE reads; one entry per CDR3 protein. Among around 900,000 distinct CDR3 sequences listed, roughly 47% were seen once. Comment on this clonotype: Its antigen remains unknown.

Sequenced: blood. This clonotype originated in a woman aged 55-70 years in good health.

The CDR3 nucleotides read TGTGCCAGCAGCTCCCCCGGGACAGGGTTTGGGGCCAACGTCCTGACTTTC. This sequence encodes CASSSPGTGFGANVLTF. This sequence joins TRBV7-6 and TRBJ2-6; 9 bases are a match to TRBD1. The CDR3 spans 17 residues. Looked up from germline, CDR1 is SGHVS and CDR2 is FNYEAQ. Unmatched junction bases numbered 7, after V lost 4 bases and J lost 3 bases.